This is a list of T cell receptor beta chains from one sample in a study of OX40 agonist ivuxolimab in advanced cancers. Assay: immunoSEQ multiplex PCR; the TCRdb copy retains only in-frame clones and omits some. In the table there are about 36,000 clones, approximately 79% of which are singletons. The sequenced sample was CD4+ or CD8+ T cells sorted from blood, obtained in a trial of the OX40 agonist ivuxolimab. The receptors here all came from an adult with an advanced solid tumor such as melanoma, head and neck, liver or kidney cancer. Both conserved end residues are trimmed from each CDR3. D genes are given only for firm matches.

d_gene: -; v_gene: TRBV28; j_gene: TRBJ1-4; CDR3aa: ASRRQEEEKLF
d_gene: -; v_gene: TRBV9; j_gene: TRBJ1-1; CDR3aa: ASSVFLGTEAF
d_gene: -; v_gene: TRBV28; j_gene: TRBJ2-6; CDR3aa: ASSTGYSGANVLT
d_gene: -; v_gene: TRBV10-1; j_gene: TRBJ2-1; CDR3aa: ASSELGHNEQF
d_gene: -; v_gene: TRBV7-9; j_gene: TRBJ1-5; CDR3aa: ASSLMGGNQPQH
d_gene: TRBD1; v_gene: TRBV7-6; j_gene: TRBJ1-1; CDR3aa: ASSLGADRGDEAF
d_gene: -; v_gene: TRBV10-1; j_gene: TRBJ2-7; CDR3aa: ASSVGTALEQY
d_gene: -; v_gene: TRBV6-5; j_gene: TRBJ2-6; CDR3aa: ASSRRSSGANVLT
d_gene: -; v_gene: TRBV11-2; j_gene: TRBJ1-3; CDR3aa: ASSPSPISGNTIY
d_gene: TRBD2; v_gene: TRBV19; j_gene: TRBJ2-2; CDR3aa: ASSSGGTGELF
d_gene: -; v_gene: TRBV25-1; j_gene: TRBJ1-6; CDR3aa: ASSELTGISPLH
d_gene: -; v_gene: TRBV5-1; j_gene: TRBJ1-1; CDR3aa: ASSLLGVGSTEAF
d_gene: TRBD1; v_gene: TRBV4-1; j_gene: TRBJ1-4; CDR3aa: ASSQRQLQGIDEKLF
d_gene: -; v_gene: TRBV7-6; j_gene: TRBJ2-5; CDR3aa: ASSPRGGGETQY
d_gene: -; v_gene: TRBV10-3; j_gene: TRBJ1-1; CDR3aa: AISVREEAF
d_gene: TRBD1; v_gene: TRBV7-9; j_gene: TRBJ1-1; CDR3aa: ASSPGTEDEAF
d_gene: TRBD1; v_gene: TRBV5-1; j_gene: TRBJ1-1; CDR3aa: ASSLETGRERAF
d_gene: TRBD2; v_gene: TRBV9; j_gene: TRBJ2-1; CDR3aa: ASSRWAGVKADEQF
d_gene: -; v_gene: TRBV7-9; j_gene: TRBJ2-2; CDR3aa: ASSPLLART
d_gene: -; v_gene: TRBV7-8; j_gene: TRBJ1-5; CDR3aa: ASSLAGGSGPDQPQH
d_gene: -; v_gene: TRBV20-1; j_gene: TRBJ1-2; CDR3aa: SASVGYT
d_gene: -; v_gene: TRBV6-5; j_gene: TRBJ1-5; CDR3aa: ASSYLGARNQPQH
d_gene: -; v_gene: TRBV19; j_gene: TRBJ1-6; CDR3aa: ASSMVVPRKKGSDSPLH
d_gene: -; v_gene: TRBV4-1; j_gene: TRBJ2-1; CDR3aa: ASSQINNEQF
d_gene: TRBD1; v_gene: TRBV6-1; j_gene: TRBJ1-1; CDR3aa: ASSRQGSSTEAF
d_gene: -; v_gene: TRBV10-3; j_gene: TRBJ1-1; CDR3aa: AISESKLNTEAF
d_gene: -; v_gene: TRBV6-6; j_gene: TRBJ2-5; CDR3aa: ASSGTTRETQY
d_gene: -; v_gene: TRBV29-1; j_gene: TRBJ2-2; CDR3aa: SVAGALTGELF
d_gene: TRBD2; v_gene: TRBV5-5; j_gene: TRBJ2-7; CDR3aa: ASSFLAGVYEQY
d_gene: TRBD1; v_gene: TRBV28; j_gene: TRBJ1-1; CDR3aa: ASSLMRGPTEAF
d_gene: TRBD2; v_gene: TRBV29-1; j_gene: TRBJ2-1; CDR3aa: SVVGLAGAAYNEQF
d_gene: -; v_gene: TRBV10-3; j_gene: TRBJ1-1; CDR3aa: AISEGYLPAF
d_gene: -; v_gene: TRBV18; j_gene: TRBJ1-1; CDR3aa: ASSPGLNTEAF
d_gene: TRBD1; v_gene: TRBV5-1; j_gene: TRBJ1-1; CDR3aa: ASSPTGTSHTEAF
d_gene: -; v_gene: TRBV6-5; j_gene: TRBJ2-3; CDR3aa: ASSFQGLGTDTQY
d_gene: TRBD1; v_gene: TRBV5-1; j_gene: TRBJ1-1; CDR3aa: ASSLGGWTGITEAF
d_gene: -; v_gene: TRBV27; j_gene: TRBJ1-2; CDR3aa: ASSNKGQLYGYT
d_gene: -; v_gene: TRBV7-9; j_gene: TRBJ2-7; CDR3aa: ASSASGGTARYEQY
d_gene: TRBD2; v_gene: TRBV5-1; j_gene: TRBJ2-7; CDR3aa: ASSLIAGGTYEQY
d_gene: -; v_gene: TRBV5-1; j_gene: TRBJ2-1; CDR3aa: ASSLEAGGVANEQF
d_gene: -; v_gene: TRBV30; j_gene: TRBJ1-4; CDR3aa: AWSVQGGFEKLF
d_gene: -; v_gene: TRBV11-3; j_gene: TRBJ2-7; CDR3aa: ASSEGEHYEQY
d_gene: -; v_gene: TRBV5-1; j_gene: TRBJ2-5; CDR3aa: ASSLFGGQKETQY
d_gene: -; v_gene: TRBV27; j_gene: TRBJ1-6; CDR3aa: ASSLMAEGSPLH
d_gene: TRBD2; v_gene: TRBV7-6; j_gene: TRBJ2-1; CDR3aa: ASSLRTSERSYNEQF
d_gene: -; v_gene: TRBV9; j_gene: TRBJ2-5; CDR3aa: ASSVGGGQRETQY
d_gene: -; v_gene: TRBV7-7; j_gene: TRBJ2-5; CDR3aa: ASSLTAAATQY
d_gene: TRBD1; v_gene: TRBV5-6; j_gene: TRBJ1-5; CDR3aa: ASSWGQGIDQPQH
d_gene: -; v_gene: TRBV30; j_gene: TRBJ1-4; CDR3aa: AWTRLGEKLF
d_gene: -; v_gene: TRBV28; j_gene: TRBJ2-7; CDR3aa: ASSLGGLQIYEQY
d_gene: -; v_gene: TRBV2; j_gene: TRBJ1-3; CDR3aa: ASSDSRLSGNTIY
d_gene: -; v_gene: TRBV18; j_gene: TRBJ1-2; CDR3aa: ASSPDNYGYT
d_gene: -; v_gene: TRBV27; j_gene: TRBJ2-6; CDR3aa: ASSSPGLFSGANVLT
d_gene: -; v_gene: TRBV9; j_gene: TRBJ2-1; CDR3aa: ASSVGASSYNEQF